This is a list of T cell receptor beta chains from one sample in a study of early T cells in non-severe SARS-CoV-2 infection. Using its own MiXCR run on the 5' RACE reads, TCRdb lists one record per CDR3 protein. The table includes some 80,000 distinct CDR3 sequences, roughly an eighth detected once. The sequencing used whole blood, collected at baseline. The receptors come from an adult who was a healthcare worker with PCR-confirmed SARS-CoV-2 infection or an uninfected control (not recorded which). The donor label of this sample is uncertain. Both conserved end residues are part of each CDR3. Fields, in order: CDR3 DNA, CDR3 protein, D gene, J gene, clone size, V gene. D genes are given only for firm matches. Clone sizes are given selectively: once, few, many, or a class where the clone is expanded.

CDR3nt: TGTGCCACCAGCAGAGATCAGAGTGCGGACCAAGAGACCCAGTACTTC
CDR3aa: CATSRDQSADQETQYF
d_gene: NA
j_gene: TRBJ2-5
abundance: many
v_gene: TRBV15

CDR3nt: TGCAGTGCTAGACCCCCGACTAGCGGCCAAGAGACCCAGTACTTC
CDR3aa: CSARPPTSGQETQYF
d_gene: TRBD2
j_gene: TRBJ2-5
abundance: few
v_gene: TRBV20-1

CDR3nt: TGTGCCAGTAGTATATCGGGACTAGCGGGAGCCAATGAGCAGTTCTTC
CDR3aa: CASSISGLAGANEQFF
d_gene: TRBD2
j_gene: TRBJ2-1
abundance: few
v_gene: TRBV19

CDR3nt: TGTGCCAGCCGGACTAGCGGGAGGTATGAGCAGTACTTC
CDR3aa: CASRTSGRYEQYF
d_gene: TRBD2
j_gene: TRBJ2-7
abundance: few
v_gene: TRBV14

CDR3nt: TGTGCCAGCAGCCTAGCCTCATCGCTGAGCTCCTACAATGAGCAGTTCTTC
CDR3aa: CASSLASSLSSYNEQFF
d_gene: NA
j_gene: TRBJ2-1
abundance: many
v_gene: TRBV4-2

CDR3nt: TGTGCCAGTACTCCTACAGGGACGGGTCAGCCCCAGCATTTT
CDR3aa: CASTPTGTGQPQHF
d_gene: NA
j_gene: TRBJ1-5
abundance: few
v_gene: TRBV19

CDR3nt: TGTGCCAGCAGCTTGGCGGGGGGGCGCGGGTATGGCTACACCTTC
CDR3aa: CASSLAGGRGYGYTF
d_gene: NA
j_gene: TRBJ1-2
abundance: NA
v_gene: TRBV5-4

CDR3nt: TGCGCCAGCAGCTTGGGGGGGACTAGCGGCACAGATACGCAGTATTTT
CDR3aa: CASSLGGTSGTDTQYF
d_gene: TRBD2
j_gene: TRBJ2-3
abundance: few
v_gene: TRBV5-1

CDR3nt: TGTGCCAGCAGCCAAGATCTTACGGTGGCTAGCGGGAACAATGAGCAGTTCTTC
CDR3aa: CASSQDLTVASGNNEQFF
d_gene: TRBD2
j_gene: TRBJ2-1
abundance: few
v_gene: TRBV3-1

CDR3nt: TGTGCCAGCAGCTTGGTCCGGAAGTTGGCGGGCGAGCAGTACTTC
CDR3aa: CASSLVRKLAGEQYF
d_gene: NA
j_gene: TRBJ2-7
abundance: NA
v_gene: TRBV5-6

CDR3nt: TGTGCCAGCAGTTTGTTGATGAACACCGGGGAGCTGTTTTTT
CDR3aa: CASSLLMNTGELFF
d_gene: NA
j_gene: TRBJ2-2
abundance: few
v_gene: TRBV12-3/TRBV12-4

CDR3nt: TGTGCCAGCAGCACGCGGACAGGGGCAGATACGCAGTATTTT
CDR3aa: CASSTRTGADTQYF
d_gene: TRBD1
j_gene: TRBJ2-3
abundance: few
v_gene: TRBV5-4

CDR3nt: TGCGCCAGCAGCTTGGGTCCCAGTAGCAATGAGCAGTTCTTC
CDR3aa: CASSLGPSSNEQFF
d_gene: NA
j_gene: TRBJ2-1
abundance: many
v_gene: TRBV5-1

CDR3nt: TGCAGTGCTGTCCCCGGGACTAGCAGCTACAATGAGCAGTTCTTC
CDR3aa: CSAVPGTSSYNEQFF
d_gene: TRBD2
j_gene: TRBJ2-1
abundance: NA
v_gene: TRBV20-1

CDR3nt: TGCGCCAGCAGCCAAGATGTTGGAGGGACTGAAGCTTTCTTT
CDR3aa: CASSQDVGGTEAFF
d_gene: NA
j_gene: TRBJ1-1
abundance: NA
v_gene: TRBV4-3

CDR3nt: TGCAGTGCGCAACAGGGGGCCTTTTCTGGAAACACCATATATTTT
CDR3aa: CSAQQGAFSGNTIYF
d_gene: TRBD1
j_gene: TRBJ1-3
abundance: few
v_gene: TRBV20-1

CDR3nt: TGCAGTGCTAGAGAAACAGTCAACTATGGCTACACCTTC
CDR3aa: CSARETVNYGYTF
d_gene: NA
j_gene: TRBJ1-2
abundance: NA
v_gene: TRBV20-1

CDR3nt: TGTGCCAGCAGCGGCCTAGCTAAGGAGCAGTACTTC
CDR3aa: CASSGLAKEQYF
d_gene: NA
j_gene: TRBJ2-7
abundance: many
v_gene: TRBV13

CDR3nt: TGTGCCAGCAGCTTGGGAAGGGACAGGGATAACACTGAAGCTTTCTTT
CDR3aa: CASSLGRDRDNTEAFF
d_gene: TRBD1
j_gene: TRBJ1-1
abundance: NA
v_gene: TRBV5-5

CDR3nt: TGTGCCAGCAGGGGGGGACAGGCGCCATCCTACGAGCAGTACTTC
CDR3aa: CASRGGQAPSYEQYF
d_gene: TRBD1
j_gene: TRBJ2-7
abundance: NA
v_gene: TRBV7-2

CDR3nt: TGCGCCAGCAGCCAAGATCGGGGGGGCCTTTGGGAGCAGTACTTC
CDR3aa: CASSQDRGGLWEQYF
d_gene: TRBD2
j_gene: TRBJ2-7
abundance: NA
v_gene: TRBV4-1

CDR3nt: TGCGCCAGCAGGACAGGGAACTACGAGCAGTACTTC
CDR3aa: CASRTGNYEQYF
d_gene: TRBD1
j_gene: TRBJ2-7
abundance: NA
v_gene: TRBV5-1

CDR3nt: TGTGCCAGCAGCTTAGAACAGGGTGCTGAAGCTTTCTTT
CDR3aa: CASSLEQGAEAFF
d_gene: NA
j_gene: TRBJ1-1
abundance: many
v_gene: TRBV7-9

CDR3nt: TGTGCCAGCAGCTTAACGCCAAGCGGGGACCAGTATTTT
CDR3aa: CASSLTPSGDQYF
d_gene: TRBD2
j_gene: TRBJ2-3
abundance: many
v_gene: TRBV7-3

CDR3nt: TGCGCCAGCAGCCAAGAACAGCGCCAGGGCCACCACGAGCAGTACTTC
CDR3aa: CASSQEQRQGHHEQYF
d_gene: NA
j_gene: TRBJ2-7
abundance: many
v_gene: TRBV4-3

CDR3nt: TGTGCCAGCAGTTTAGCGGGGGGCCAAGAGACCCAGTACTTC
CDR3aa: CASSLAGGQETQYF
d_gene: TRBD2
j_gene: TRBJ2-5
abundance: few
v_gene: TRBV27

CDR3nt: TGTGCCAGCAGCCAAGAGAGGCAGAGGACCCAGTACTTC
CDR3aa: CASSQERQRTQYF
d_gene: NA
j_gene: TRBJ2-5
abundance: many
v_gene: TRBV4-2

CDR3nt: TGTGCCAGCAGTGCCACAAGAGGACTAGCGGGAGTCCCTCTTCGGGAGCAGTTCTTC
CDR3aa: CASSATRGLAGVPLREQFF
d_gene: TRBD2
j_gene: TRBJ2-1
abundance: many
v_gene: TRBV6-1

CDR3nt: TGTGCCACCACACAGAGCTCCTATAATTCACCCCTCCACTTT
CDR3aa: CATTQSSYNSPLHF
d_gene: NA
j_gene: TRBJ1-6
abundance: few
v_gene: TRBV18

CDR3nt: TGCGCCAGCAGCCAAGACGTAGGACCTTATGGCTACACCTTC
CDR3aa: CASSQDVGPYGYTF
d_gene: NA
j_gene: TRBJ1-2
abundance: once
v_gene: TRBV4-3

CDR3nt: TGTGCCAGCAGCTCTGGACAGGCCCGCGAGCAGTACTTC
CDR3aa: CASSSGQAREQYF
d_gene: TRBD1
j_gene: TRBJ2-7
abundance: few
v_gene: TRBV7-2

CDR3nt: TGTGCCAGCAGCCGAACTCCCGGGCGGGCGACCGAGCAGTACTTC
CDR3aa: CASSRTPGRATEQYF
d_gene: NA
j_gene: TRBJ2-7
abundance: few
v_gene: TRBV4-2

CDR3nt: TGTGCCAGCACTGAGTCTGGAAACACCATATATTTT
CDR3aa: CASTESGNTIYF
d_gene: NA
j_gene: TRBJ1-3
abundance: NA
v_gene: TRBV12-3/TRBV12-4

CDR3nt: TGTGCCAGCAGCGTAGCGGGGGTTGCCTACGAGCAGTACTTC
CDR3aa: CASSVAGVAYEQYF
d_gene: NA
j_gene: TRBJ2-7
abundance: few
v_gene: TRBV9

CDR3nt: TGTGCCAGCAGGGCTGGGGCTGGAAACACCATATATTTT
CDR3aa: CASRAGAGNTIYF
d_gene: NA
j_gene: TRBJ1-3
abundance: NA
v_gene: TRBV2

CDR3nt: TGTGCCAGCAGCCCCTGGACAGGCCTGCTCAATTCACCCCTCCACTTT
CDR3aa: CASSPWTGLLNSPLHF
d_gene: TRBD1
j_gene: TRBJ1-6
abundance: many
v_gene: TRBV7-9

CDR3nt: TGTGCCAGCAGCGCCGGGGGGCGGGTGAGCTCCTACGAGCAGTACTTC
CDR3aa: CASSAGGRVSSYEQYF
d_gene: NA
j_gene: TRBJ2-7
abundance: NA
v_gene: TRBV2

CDR3nt: TGTGCCAGCAGCTTGACCGGGACTAGCGACACAGATACGCAGTATTTT
CDR3aa: CASSLTGTSDTDTQYF
d_gene: TRBD2
j_gene: TRBJ2-3
abundance: NA
v_gene: TRBV7-2

CDR3nt: TGCGCCAGCAGCCACCAACTCCCAACTAGGGTAGGCGAAAAACTGTTTTTT
CDR3aa: CASSHQLPTRVGEKLFF
d_gene: NA
j_gene: TRBJ1-4
abundance: few
v_gene: TRBV4-1

CDR3nt: TGCGCCAGCAGCTCCTGGACTAGCGGATCCAATGAGCAGTTCTTC
CDR3aa: CASSSWTSGSNEQFF
d_gene: TRBD2
j_gene: TRBJ2-1
abundance: many
v_gene: TRBV5-1

CDR3nt: TGTGCCAGCAGCTCCCTTGGGACGGCGAGCTCCTATAATTCACCCCTCCACTTT
CDR3aa: CASSSLGTASSYNSPLHF
d_gene: NA
j_gene: TRBJ1-6
abundance: many
v_gene: TRBV7-2

CDR3nt: TGTGCCAGCAGCTACAGGCTCACTGAAGCTTTCTTT
CDR3aa: CASSYRLTEAFF
d_gene: NA
j_gene: TRBJ1-1
abundance: NA
v_gene: TRBV6-2/TRBV6-3

CDR3nt: TGTGCCAGCAGCCCGGGGCGGTACCAAGAGACCCAGTACTTC
CDR3aa: CASSPGRYQETQYF
d_gene: NA
j_gene: TRBJ2-5
abundance: NA
v_gene: TRBV7-7

CDR3nt: TGTGCCAGCAGCCAAGATACCGGGACTAGCGTAGTTGGCGGGGAGCTGTTTTTT
CDR3aa: CASSQDTGTSVVGGELFF
d_gene: TRBD2
j_gene: TRBJ2-2
abundance: many
v_gene: TRBV4-2

CDR3nt: TGTGCCAGCAGCTCTAGGACTAGCCATTCCTACAATGAGCAGTTCTTC
CDR3aa: CASSSRTSHSYNEQFF
d_gene: TRBD2
j_gene: TRBJ2-1
abundance: NA
v_gene: TRBV3-1

CDR3nt: TGTGCCAGCAGCGTGACGACAGGGATGAACACTGAAGCTTTCTTT
CDR3aa: CASSVTTGMNTEAFF
d_gene: TRBD1
j_gene: TRBJ1-1
abundance: few
v_gene: TRBV9